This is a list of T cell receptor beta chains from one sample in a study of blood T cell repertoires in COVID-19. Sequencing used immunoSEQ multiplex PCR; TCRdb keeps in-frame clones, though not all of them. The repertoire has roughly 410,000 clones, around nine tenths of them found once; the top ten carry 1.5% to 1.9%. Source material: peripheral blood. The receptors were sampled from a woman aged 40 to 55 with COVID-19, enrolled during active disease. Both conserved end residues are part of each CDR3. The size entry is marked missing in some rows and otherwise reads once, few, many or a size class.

CDR3 protein: CASSLGPDRRAFF
clone size: NA
J gene: TRBJ1-1
V gene: TRBV7-2

CDR3 protein: CASSLRDSSYEQYF
clone size: NA
J gene: TRBJ2-7
V gene: TRBV5-1

CDR3 protein: CASSQGGRAFF
clone size: NA
J gene: TRBJ1-1
V gene: TRBV4-1

CDR3 protein: CASGSTGWHQPQHF
clone size: NA
J gene: TRBJ1-5
V gene: TRBV6-5

CDR3 protein: CASSPGLAEVTGELFF
clone size: few
J gene: TRBJ2-2
V gene: TRBV18

CDR3 protein: CASSTTGDPYTF
clone size: NA
J gene: TRBJ1-2
V gene: TRBV12-3/TRBV12-4

CDR3 protein: CASSPQEGFYGYTF
clone size: NA
J gene: TRBJ1-2
V gene: TRBV18

CDR3 protein: CASSQVLTANNSPLHF
clone size: NA
J gene: TRBJ1-6
V gene: TRBV4-3

CDR3 protein: CASSLFQGSTEAFF
clone size: NA
J gene: TRBJ1-1
V gene: TRBV5-1

CDR3 protein: CASSLSGQGYSPLHF
clone size: NA
J gene: TRBJ1-6
V gene: TRBV28

CDR3 protein: CASSIDRTGRMNTEAFF
clone size: NA
J gene: TRBJ1-1
V gene: TRBV19

CDR3 protein: CASSFSGRTAYDGNTIYF
clone size: NA
J gene: TRBJ1-3
V gene: TRBV5-6

CDR3 protein: CATSRPEGTGGRQPQHF
clone size: once
J gene: TRBJ1-5
V gene: TRBV15

CDR3 protein: CASSVGDRNYEQYF
clone size: NA
J gene: TRBJ2-7
V gene: TRBV9